The 18 T cell receptor beta chains below all came from one sample that was sequenced in a study of vaccination effects on CD4 cells after COVID-19. The ViraFEST assay expanded antigen-specific CD4+ T cells with viral peptide pools before sequencing. Cells that had been cultured for nine to eleven days were the source of isolated CD4+ T cells. All vaccine recipients tested negative for nucleocapsid antibodies and had never contracted SARS-CoV-2 infection. The antigens for these receptors are not known. Profiled with immunoSEQ multiplex PCR; TCRdb holds only in-frame clones, not every one. The repertoire holds about 24,000 clones, 76% seen once, with over 9% in the top ten. The specimen comprised CD4+ T cells from PBMCs cultured with HCoV-NL63 spike peptides, sampled before COVID-19 vaccination. The receptor set was obtained from a human donor who received a COVID-19 vaccine.

This clone was observed a handful of times. This sequence joins TRBV2 and TRBJ1-5; no firm D call. This CDR3 is built from 13 residues. V was cut by 7 bases and J by 3 bases, with 10 bases left in between. Looked up from germline, CDR1 is SNHLY and CDR2 is FYNNEI. The CDR3 here is CASNWVPNQPQHF. The CDR3 bases are TGTGCCAGCAATTGGGTCCCCAATCAGCCCCAGCATTTT.

This chain uses TRBV15 with TRBJ2-7; 14 bases agree with TRBD2. The CDR3 sequence is 17 residues long. V shed 0 bases, J shed 5 bases, and the junction held 6 bases outside the gene matches. CDR1 LNHNV and CDR2 YYDKDF come from the germline V gene (reference sequence). For the CDR3, the DNA is TGTGCCACCAGCAGAGATCGACTAGCGGGAGGGCTAAACGAGCAGTACTTC. This codes for CATSRDRLAGGLNEQYF.

The chain joins TRBV12-5 to TRBJ2-7, with 8 bases lining up with TRBD1. The V gene's germline CDR1 is LGHNT and CDR2 FRNRAP. The CDR3 is made up of 19 amino acids. Losses at the gene ends were 0 bases for V and 4 bases for J; bases not matched to a gene: 17. The CDR3 protein is CASGLVLSLLDRDLYEQYF. Here the CDR3 DNA reads TGTGCTAGTGGTTTGGTACTGAGCCTGCTGGACAGGGATTTGTACGAGCAGTACTTC.

The chain links TRBV5-1 to TRBJ1-5; D not certain. Germline loops: CDR1 SGHRS, CDR2 YFSETQ. V gave up 2 bases and J gave up 4 bases, with 13 bases separating them. The CDR3 spans 15 residues. The CDR3 DNA follows: TGCGCCAGCAGCTTACTACCGGGCCTTAATCAGCCCCAGCATTTT. Translated: CASSLLPGLNQPQHF.

The rearrangement uses TRBV5-6 and TRBJ2-1; 10 bases align to TRBD1. The CDR3 is 17 residues long. With V trimmed by 0 bases and J by 10 bases, 13 bases remained unmatched. Germline CDR1 SGHDT, CDR2 YYEEEE. The CDR3 bases are TGTGCCAGCAGCTTGGCCAATAGGGACAGGGGTTTCTGGGAGCAGTTCTTC. As protein: CASSLANRDRGFWEQFF.

DNA of the CDR3: TGCGCCAGCACTATAGCGGGAGGGGTTAGTGAGCAGTTCTTC. It specifies CASTIAGGVSEQFF. V usage is TRBV5-1 and J usage is TRBJ2-1, with 11 bases matching TRBD2. CDR1 and CDR2 (germline): SGHRS, YFSETQ. The CDR3 totals 14 residues. V lost 6 bases to trimming and J lost 9 bases; unmatched junction nucleotides: 8.

In its sample, this clone was seen a few times. The V and J genes are TRBV27 and TRBJ2-6; unclear D gene. Per the germline V gene, CDR1 is MNHEY and CDR2 is SMNVEV (reference sequence). This CDR3 comprises 15 residues. The germline V and J ends were trimmed by 5 bases and 4 bases, with 12 bases remaining between them. CDR3 residues: CASSPDGTGANVLTF. The CDR3 DNA follows: TGTGCCAGCAGTCCCGACGGTACGGGGGCCAACGTCCTGACTTTC. The whole variable domain, remainder taken from reference TRBV27 and TRBJ2-6, is EAQVTQNPRYLITVTGKKLTVTCSQNMNHEYMSWYRQDPGLGLRQIYYSMNVEVTDKGDVPEGYKVSRKEKRNFPLILESPSPNQTSLYFCASSPDGTGANVLTFGAGSRLTVL.

J is TRBJ1-5 and V is TRBV11-3; D unresolved. Germline V gene data show CDR1 as SGHNT and CDR2 as YENEEA. The CDR3 is 16 residues long. Trimming took 3 bases from V and 0 from J, leaving 12 bases between them. The CDR3 sequence is CASSLGLSYSNQPQHF. In DNA form, the CDR3 reads TGTGCCAGCAGCTTGGGCCTCTCCTATAGCAATCAGCCCCAGCATTTT.

This chain joins TRBV11-3 and TRBJ2-1, with D unresolved. CDR1 and CDR2 (germline): SGHNT, YENEEA. The CDR3 extends over 14 amino acids. V lost 1 base to trimming and J lost 3 bases, with 7 bases between them. The CDR3 sequence is CASSLVGRYNEQFF. CDR3 bases: TGTGCCAGCAGCTTAGTTGGGCGCTACAATGAGCAGTTCTTC.

The chain recombines TRBV7-9 with TRBJ1-2, with D perhaps TRBD1 (6 bases). The CDR3 totals 15 residues. The ends were cut back, 7 bases at V and 4 bases at J, with 19 bases in the middle. Germline-derived CDR1 and CDR2 are SEHNR and FQNEAQ (reference sequence). The CDR3 DNA reads TGTGCCAGCACCCAGGATGGGGGGCGCACCTATGGCTACACCTTC. Encoded protein: CASTQDGGRTYGYTF.

This chain uses TRBV5-1 with TRBJ2-1; D ambiguous. Germline values: CDR1 SGHRS, CDR2 YFSETQ. The V gene lost 0 bases and the J gene lost 7 bases, with 14 bases spanning the gap. The CDR3 runs 15 residues. The CDR3 DNA is TGCGCCAGCAGCTTGGATTTAGGATTTGGGAATGAGCAGTTCTTC. The encoded protein is CASSLDLGFGNEQFF.

This chain connects TRBV18 to TRBJ2-3; D gene ambiguous. Trimming took off 0 bases at V and 2 bases at J, with 3 bases between the two ends. The CDR3 loop spans 13 amino acids. Germline CDR1 reads KGHSH; CDR2 reads LQKENI. The CDR3 region has the DNA TGTGCCAGCTCACCACCGCACACAGATACGCAGTATTTT. It translates to CASSPPHTDTQYF.

This clone was counted a single time. V usage is TRBV19 and J usage is TRBJ1-5; no clear D. With 5 bases removed from V and 5 bases from J, the gap between germline ends came to 10 bases. Germline CDR1 is LNHDA and CDR2 is SQIVND (reference sequence). The CDR3 runs to 13 residues. The CDR3 DNA sequence: TGTGCCAGTAGTGCGATGTCCCATCAGCCCCAGCATTTT. It encodes CASSAMSHQPQHF.

A note on this clone: The junction shows a germline mismatch at one end, possibly a read error. The gene calls are TRBV14 and TRBJ2-7; TRBD1 matches 7 bases. CDR1 is SGHDN, CDR2 FVKESK, per germline. CDR3 length: 15 amino acids. The CDR3 DNA sequence: TGTGCCAGCAGTCAAGGGGGCGGCTACCTCTACGAGCAGTACTTC. Translation: CASSQGGGYLYEQYF.

This chain links TRBV27 with TRBJ2-2; no clear D. Germline V gene sequence: CDR1 MNHEY, CDR2 SMNVEV (reference sequence). There are 14 residues in the CDR3. The V and J ends lost 2 bases and 4 bases respectively, with 8 bases between them. This chain's CDR3 is CASSLVLRTGELFF. The CDR3 DNA reads TGTGCCAGCAGTTTAGTGCTCCGCACCGGGGAGCTGTTTTTT.

The rearrangement joins TRBV15 to TRBJ2-7; 13 bases align to TRBD2. Germline lookup yields CDR1 LNHNV and CDR2 YYDKDF (reference sequence). The CDR3 extends over 18 amino acids. J was trimmed by 4 bases and V by 3 bases; bases with no gene match: 12. CDR3 region: CATSSDARTSGSLYEQYF. CDR3 coding DNA: TGTGCCACCAGCAGCGACGCCAGGACTAGCGGGAGTTTGTACGAGCAGTACTTC.

This clone has only a few counts. The rearrangement joins TRBV6-1 to TRBJ2-5, with TRBD2 matching 11 bases. Unmatched junction bases numbered 6, after V lost 4 bases and J lost 2 bases. CDR3 length: 16 amino acids. The germline gives CDR1 MNHNS, CDR2 SASEGT. In DNA form, the CDR3 reads TGTGCCAGCAGTGCTACTAGCGGGAGACTTCAAGAGACCCAGTACTTC. Its translation: CASSATSGRLQETQYF.

This sequence joins TRBV11-3 and TRBJ2-5; the D is unclear. The length of the CDR3 is 12 residues. Trimming pared 5 bases from V and 0 bases from J, leaving 4 bases between. In germline, CDR1 is SGHNT, CDR2 YENEEA. CDR3 sequence reads: CASSLNQETQYF. The CDR3 region has the DNA TGTGCCAGCAGCCTCAACCAAGAGACCCAGTACTTC.